These 21 T cell receptor beta chains were sequenced from one sample in a study of shared clonotypes between healthy human individuals. The method was immunoSEQ multiplex PCR; TCRdb's version includes in-frame clones alone and lacks a portion of them. The table includes over a million clones, approximately 97% detected once. Sequenced: naive CD4+ T cells sorted from blood. The sample's subset: CD45RA+ positively selected. The receptors stem from a man in his thirties or forties in good health.

This chain joins TRBV30 and TRBJ2-1; D is uncertain. CDR3 length: 11 amino acids. CDR1 is GTSNPN, CDR2 SVGIG, per germline (reference sequence). V lost 0 bases and J lost 7, with 4 bases in between. The CDR3, as DNA: TGTGCCTGGAGTGTAACAAATGAGCAGTTCTTC. This sequence encodes CAWSVTNEQFF.

About this clone: An end of the junction differs from the germline gene, which may be a read error. This chain joins TRBV7-7 and TRBJ2-5; a possible D gene is TRBD2 (6 bases). This CDR3 has 16 amino acids. Germline lookup yields CDR1 SSHAT and CDR2 FNYEAQ (reference sequence). The CDR3 DNA sequence: TGTGCTAGCAGCCCCACTCCCAGTACAGGAGGGAGGACCCAGTACTTC. The encoded protein is CASSPTPSTGGRTQYF.

Comment on this clone: This specimen includes other DNA sequences encoding the same CDR3. The V and J genes are TRBV7-2 and TRBJ2-7; 12 nucleotides align to TRBD2. The CDR3 runs to 14 residues. After removal of 5 bases from V and 4 bases from J, the junction contained 3 bases not matched to a gene. Germline CDR1 SGHTA, CDR2 FQGNSA. The CDR3 sequence: CASSQTSGSYEQYF. CDR3 bases: TGTGCCAGCAGCCAGACTAGCGGGAGTTACGAGCAGTACTTC.

About this clone: The sample carries other DNA sequences with the same CDR3. The CDR3, as DNA: TGCGCCAGCAGCCTAGGACAGGGGAGCACAGATACGCAGTATTTT. Translated: CASSLGQGSTDTQYF. The chain joins TRBV5-1 to TRBJ2-3; 9 bases fit TRBD1. Germline loops: CDR1 SGHRS, CDR2 YFSETQ. With V trimmed by 4 bases and J by 0 bases, 3 bases remained unmatched. The CDR3 is 15 amino acids.

The chain joins TRBV5-1 to TRBJ2-1; no clear D. The V gene lost 4 bases and the J gene lost 5 bases, with 16 bases spanning the gap. The CDR3 covers 15 residues. The germline CDR1 and CDR2 sequences are SGHRS and YFSETQ. The DNA for the CDR3 is TGCGCCAGCAGCCCCGCCGGGCCCCGCAACAATGAGCAGTTCTTC. It is translated as CASSPAGPRNNEQFF.

This rearrangement joins TRBV6-5 to TRBJ2-7; D gene unclear. The germline V and J ends were trimmed by 5 bases and 4 bases, with 12 bases remaining between them. Germline-derived CDR1 and CDR2 are MNHEY and SVGAGI. CDR3 length: 13 amino acids. CDR3 nucleotide sequence: TGTGCCAGCAGTCACCGCCGGCATTACGAGCAGTACTTC. It specifies CASSHRRHYEQYF.

The J gene is TRBJ2-2, the V gene TRBV7-2; D gene unclear. The CDR3 totals 16 residues. V was shortened by 5 bases and J by 6 bases, with 19 bases between the two germline ends. CDR1 is SGHTA, CDR2 FQGNSA, per germline. DNA for the CDR3: TGTGCCAGCAGCCCGTCCACTTTAGTAACTCCCGGGGAGCTGTTTTTT. Residues: CASSPSTLVTPGELFF.

The chain links TRBV7-2 to TRBJ2-2, with TRBD2 identical over 8 bases. The CDR3 loop spans 15 amino acids. The junction had 6 bases not matched to a gene; V was cut back by 5 bases and J by 4 bases. Germline V gene sequence: CDR1 SGHTA, CDR2 FQGNSA. The CDR3 DNA follows: TGTGCCAGCAGCCGGGGGGGACTACCCACCGGGGAGCTGTTTTTT. It encodes CASSRGGLPTGELFF.

This clone was recorded only once. The chain uses TRBV28 and TRBJ2-1, with no clear D. The CDR3 sequence is 12 residues long. Germline V CDR1 and CDR2: MDHEN, SYDVKM. The germline V and J ends were trimmed by 7 bases and 5 bases, with 9 bases remaining between them. CDR3 coding DNA: TGTGCCAGCAATTTCCCCCACAATGAGCAGTTCTTC. Its protein is CASNFPHNEQFF. Combining the CDR3 with reference TRBV28 and TRBJ2-1 gives the whole variable domain DVKVTQSSRYLVKRTGEKVFLECVQDMDHENMFWYRQDPGLGLRLIYFSYDVKMKEKGDIPEGYSVSREKKERFSLILESASTNQTSMYLCASNFPHNEQFFGPGTRLTVL.

This clone was detected only once. The gene calls are TRBV7-8 and TRBJ2-1; 9 positions agree with TRBD2. V lost 7 bases and J lost 6; bases outside the gene matches: 7. The CDR3 sequence is 14 residues long. From germline, CDR1 is SGHVS and CDR2 FQNEAQ. The CDR3 coding sequence is TGTGCCAGCATTACCGGGACTAGCTCCAATGAGCAGTTCTTC. Encoded protein: CASITGTSSNEQFF.

In the case of this clone: This specimen includes other DNA sequences encoding the same CDR3. The rearrangement links TRBV5-1 to TRBJ1-2; D is unresolved. The V and J ends lost 3 bases and 0 bases respectively, with 6 bases between them. Germline CDR1 is SGHRS and CDR2 is YFSETQ. CDR3 size: 13 residues. The CDR3 DNA is TGCGCCAGCAGCTCCGGGACTAACTATGGCTACACCTTC. Amino acids: CASSSGTNYGYTF. The entire variable domain, with the rest obtained from reference TRBV5-1 and TRBJ1-2, is as follows: KAGVTQTPRYLIKTRGQQVTLSCSPISGHRSVSWYQQTPGQGLQFLFEYFSETQRNKGNFPGRFSGRQFSNSRSEMNVSTLELGDSALYLCASSSGTNYGYTFGSGTRLTVV.

This chain links TRBV5-1 with TRBJ2-2; TRBD1 matches 10 bases. Germline assignment: CDR1 SGHRS and CDR2 YFSETQ. V gave up 4 bases and J gave up 5 bases; unmatched junction bases: 8. The CDR3 length is 16 residues. This CDR3 is CASSEDRGHFTGELFF. CDR3 in DNA: TGCGCCAGCAGCGAAGACAGGGGGCATTTTACCGGGGAGCTGTTTTTT.

The rearrangement links TRBV27 to TRBJ1-5, with D possibly matching TRBD1 (5 bases). The CDR3 sequence is 15 residues long. The V gene lost 6 bases and the J gene lost 7 bases, with 19 bases spanning the gap. The germline V gene has CDR1 MNHEY and CDR2 SMNVEV (reference sequence). CDR3 nucleotide sequence: TGTGCCAGCAGCAACTTCGGACAAACTGGGCAGCCCCAGCATTTT. Its protein product is CASSNFGQTGQPQHF.

As concerns this clone: The same CDR3 also results from other DNA sequences found in this sample. V usage is TRBV5-1 and J usage is TRBJ2-5, with TRBD1 matching over 8 bases. Per the germline V gene, CDR1 is SGHRS and CDR2 is YFSETQ. The V and J ends lost 4 bases and 3 bases, in that order; junction bases with no gene match: 2. CDR3 length equals 13 residues. The CDR3 DNA reads TGCGCCAGCAGCCCACAGGGGGAAGAGACCCAGTACTTC. Its protein is CASSPQGEETQYF.

This chain connects TRBV29-1 to TRBJ2-1; 13 bases match TRBD2. The CDR3 is 13 residues long. Trimming at V came to 5 bases and at J to 8 bases, leaving 3 bases not matched to a gene. Germline-derived CDR1 and CDR2 are SQVTM and ANQGSEA. As DNA, the CDR3 is TGCAGCGTTTTACTAGCGGGAGGGTATGAGCAGTTCTTC. This gives the protein CSVLLAGGYEQFF.

The chain combines TRBV5-1 with TRBJ1-1; TRBD1 is a possible D gene (5 bases). Germline V lookup: CDR1 SGHRS, CDR2 YFSETQ. The CDR3 consists of 15 residues. Trimming pared 0 bases from V and 0 bases from J, leaving 9 bases between. DNA of the CDR3: TGCGCCAGCAGCTTGGTCGACAGCTTGAACACTGAAGCTTTCTTT. Amino acid sequence: CASSLVDSLNTEAFF.

This chain connects TRBV15 to TRBJ1-5; 10 nucleotides match TRBD1. The J segment lost 3 bases and the V segment lost 0 bases, leaving 8 bases of the junction unmatched. The CDR3 spans 18 residues. Per the germline V gene, CDR1 is LNHNV and CDR2 is YYDKDF (reference sequence). The CDR3 bases are TGTGCCACCAGCAGAGATCTCATGACAGGGGGCCTCAATCAGCCCCAGCATTTT. As protein: CATSRDLMTGGLNQPQHF.

V gene TRBV6-1 combines with J gene TRBJ2-7, with 11 bases lining up with TRBD1. V shed 2 bases, J shed 6 bases, and the junction held 3 bases outside the gene matches. Germline V gene data show CDR1 as MNHNS and CDR2 as SASEGT. The CDR3 totals 14 residues. In DNA, the CDR3 is TGTGCCAGCAGTGAAAGGGACAGGGGGGGCGAGCAGTACTTC. Translating gives CASSERDRGGEQYF.

A single count supports this clone. V is TRBV6-5 and J is TRBJ2-1; D unresolved. This CDR3 has 13 amino acids. The V gene's germline CDR1 is MNHEY and CDR2 SVGAGI. The V gene lost 2 bases and the J gene lost 12 bases, with 14 bases spanning the gap. The CDR3, as DNA: TGTGCCAGCAGTTACCGGACCGGGTCAGTGCAGTTCTTC. This codes for CASSYRTGSVQFF.

The chain uses TRBV7-9 and TRBJ2-5; D gene ambiguous. CDR3 size: 16 residues. The germline CDR1 and CDR2 sequences are SEHNR and FQNEAQ (reference sequence). The V gene lost 3 bases and the J gene lost 6 bases, with 20 bases spanning the gap. DNA for the CDR3: TGTGCCAGCAGCTTCAACCCCCAAAGCCGTCGGCAGACCCAGTACTTC. It is translated as CASSFNPQSRRQTQYF. Using reference TRBV7-9 and TRBJ2-5 for the parts outside the CDR3, the full variable domain is DTGVSQNPRHKITKRGQNVTFRCDPISEHNRLYWYRQTLGQGPEFLTYFQNEAQLEKSRLLSDRFSAERPKGSFSTLEIQRTEQGDSAMYLCASSFNPQSRRQTQYFGPGTRLLVL.

The J gene is TRBJ1-5, the V gene TRBV6-5, with D unresolved. CDR1 MNHEY and CDR2 SVGAGI come from the germline V gene. The V gene lost 4 bases and the J gene lost 4 bases, with 8 bases spanning the gap. The CDR3 contains 13 residues. CDR3 sequence reads: CASSSISNQPQHF. Here the CDR3 DNA reads TGTGCCAGCAGTTCAATTTCGAATCAGCCCCAGCATTTT.